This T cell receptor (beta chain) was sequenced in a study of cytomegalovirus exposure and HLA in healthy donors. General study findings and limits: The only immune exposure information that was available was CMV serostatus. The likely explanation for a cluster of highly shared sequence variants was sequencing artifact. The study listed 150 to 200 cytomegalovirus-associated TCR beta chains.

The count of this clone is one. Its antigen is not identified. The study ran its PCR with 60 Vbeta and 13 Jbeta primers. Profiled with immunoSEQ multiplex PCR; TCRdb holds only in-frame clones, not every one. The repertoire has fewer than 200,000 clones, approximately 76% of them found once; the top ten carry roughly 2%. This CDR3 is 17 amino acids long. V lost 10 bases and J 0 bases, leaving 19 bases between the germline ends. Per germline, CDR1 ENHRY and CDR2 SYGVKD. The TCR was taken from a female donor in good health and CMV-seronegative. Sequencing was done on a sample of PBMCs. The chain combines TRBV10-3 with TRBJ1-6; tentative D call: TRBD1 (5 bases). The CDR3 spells CATGTGLTSSYNSPLHF. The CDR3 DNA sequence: TGTGCCACCGGTACAGGTCTGACCAGCTCCTATAATTCACCCCTCCACTTT.